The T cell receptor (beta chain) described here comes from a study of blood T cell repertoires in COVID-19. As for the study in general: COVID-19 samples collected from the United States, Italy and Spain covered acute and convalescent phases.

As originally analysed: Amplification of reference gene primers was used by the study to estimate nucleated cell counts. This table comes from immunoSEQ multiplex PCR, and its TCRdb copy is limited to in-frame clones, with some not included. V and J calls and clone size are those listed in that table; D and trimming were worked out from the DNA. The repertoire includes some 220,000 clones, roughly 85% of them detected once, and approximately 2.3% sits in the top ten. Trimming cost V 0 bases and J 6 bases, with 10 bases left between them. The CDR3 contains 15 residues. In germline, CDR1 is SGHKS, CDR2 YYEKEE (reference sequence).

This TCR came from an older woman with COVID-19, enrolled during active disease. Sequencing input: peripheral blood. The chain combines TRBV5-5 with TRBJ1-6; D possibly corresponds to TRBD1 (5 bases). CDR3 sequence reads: CASSLEGATNSPLHF. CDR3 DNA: TGTGCCAGCAGCTTGGAAGGGGCGACTAATTCACCCCTCCACTTT.